A single sample is the source of the 19 T cell receptor beta chains below, sequenced in a study of T cells after yellow fever vaccination. MiXCR, applied by TCRdb to the 5' RACE reads, yields one record per CDR3 protein. The repertoire has some 350,000 distinct CDR3 sequences, roughly 10% of them found once; the top ten carry 15% to 20%. Sequences were derived from PBMCs, sampled on the day of the first yellow fever vaccination. The receptors originated from a man between 18 and 35 years old who received the YFV17D yellow fever vaccine.

The chain is built from TRBV20-1 and TRBJ2-3; weak D call: TRBD2 (5 bases). Germline CDR1 DFQATT, CDR2 SNEGSKA (reference sequence). There are 13 residues in the CDR3. V shed 4 bases and J shed 3 bases, with 11 bases lying between them. CDR3 protein: CSATSPGTDTQYF. The CDR3 region has the DNA TGCAGTGCTACCTCACCGGGGACAGATACGCAGTATTTT.

This clonotype occurred many times. This chain connects TRBV6-5 to TRBJ2-2; D gene uncertain. This CDR3 is 12 amino acids long. Germline assignment: CDR1 MNHEY and CDR2 SVGAGI. The V gene lost 5 bases and the J gene lost 7 bases, with 8 bases spanning the gap. CDR3 coding DNA: TGTGCCAGCAGTCTCAGTGGCGGGGAGCTGTTTTTT. Protein: CASSLSGGELFF.

This clonotype was picked up many times. V usage is TRBV5-6 and J usage is TRBJ1-2, with unresolved D. The CDR3 is 17 residues long. V lost 6 bases to trimming and J lost 4 bases, with 25 bases between them. Germline assignment: CDR1 SGHDT and CDR2 YYEEEE. The CDR3 DNA reads as TGTGCCAGCATCAACCAAAAGAGAGGGCGTGGGTTCTATGGCTACACCTTC. Its protein product is CASINQKRGRGFYGYTF.

The genes are TRBV7-3 and TRBJ2-3; TRBD1 aligns across 12 bases. The V and J ends lost 2 bases and 4 bases, in that order; junction bases with no gene match: 4. Per germline, CDR1 SGHTA and CDR2 FQGTGA. This CDR3 has 16 residues. This CDR3 is CASSLGGQGAADTQYF. DNA of the CDR3: TGTGCCAGCAGCTTAGGGGGACAGGGGGCTGCAGATACGCAGTATTTT.

This clonotype showed up just a few times. The CDR3 nucleotides read TGCAGCGCCAACCTTTTTAATGAAAAACTGTTTTTT. Translating it yields CSANLFNEKLFF. The J gene is TRBJ1-4, the V gene TRBV29-1; no firm D call. In germline, CDR1 is SQVTM, CDR2 ANQGSEA. V lost 7 bases to trimming and J lost 4 bases, with 10 bases between them. The CDR3 has 12 residues.

This clonotype was found many times. The chain uses TRBV5-5 and TRBJ1-5; 8 positions match TRBD1. The CDR3 has 16 residues. Looked up from germline, CDR1 is SGHKS and CDR2 is YYEKEE (reference sequence). Losses at the gene ends were 0 bases for V and 3 bases for J; bases not matched to a gene: 5. DNA of the CDR3: TGTGCCAGCAGCTTGGTTCACAGGGGGGACAATCAGCCCCAGCATTTT. It is translated as CASSLVHRGDNQPQHF.

This clonotype appeared many times. In nucleotides, the CDR3 is TGCGCCAGCAGCACCGGGACATCTTCCTACGAGCAGTACTTC. Protein sequence: CASSTGTSSYEQYF. The chain carries TRBV5-1 and TRBJ2-7, with D possibly being TRBD1 (6 bases). Germline CDR1 is SGHRS and CDR2 is YFSETQ. This CDR3 spans 14 amino acids. The germline V and J ends were trimmed by 4 bases and 1 base, with 12 bases remaining between them.

This clonotype has just a few counts. The J gene is TRBJ1-3, the V gene TRBV5-1; no clear D gene. Per the germline V gene, CDR1 is SGHRS and CDR2 is YFSETQ. Deletions cut 0 bases from V and 0 bases from J, with 7 bases between. This CDR3 has 15 amino acids. In nucleotides, the CDR3 is TGCGCCAGCAGCTTGGCGGGAAACTCTGGAAACACCATATATTTT. Translation gives CASSLAGNSGNTIYF. Full variable domain (rest looked up from reference TRBV5-1 and TRBJ1-3): KAGVTQTPRYLIKTRGQQVTLSCSPISGHRSVSWYQQTPGQGLQFLFEYFSETQRNKGNFPGRFSGRQFSNSRSEMNVSTLELGDSALYLCASSLAGNSGNTIYFGEGSWLTVV.

This clonotype was recorded many times. This chain connects TRBV29-1 to TRBJ1-1, with unresolved D. Germline CDR1 SQVTM, CDR2 ANQGSEA. The CDR3 has 10 amino acids. With 5 bases removed from V and 0 bases from J, the gap between germline ends came to 1 base. The CDR3 loop is CSVLNTEAFF. CDR3 nucleotides: TGCAGCGTTTTGAACACTGAAGCTTTCTTT.

The chain carries TRBV18 and TRBJ2-1; the match to TRBD2 covers 10 bases. The ends lost 1 base at V and 9 bases at J; junction bases unmatched: 6. Per germline, CDR1 KGHSH and CDR2 LQKENI. The CDR3 extends over 15 amino acids. CDR3 sequence reads: CASSPQSGGAIEQFF. The CDR3 DNA follows: TGTGCCAGCTCACCACAGAGCGGGGGGGCCATTGAGCAGTTCTTC.

The chain employs TRBV20-1 and TRBJ1-5, with 8 bases matching TRBD1. The CDR3 has 15 residues. Germline V gene data show CDR1 as DFQATT and CDR2 as SNEGSKA (reference sequence). V was pared by 4 bases and J by 7 bases, with 12 bases of the junction left unmatched. CDR3 amino acids: CSATGTGRMGQPQHF. DNA for the CDR3: TGCAGTGCTACTGGGACAGGAAGGATGGGGCAGCCCCAGCATTTT.

The gene calls are TRBV7-9 and TRBJ2-5; D might be TRBD1 (6 bases). Deletions cut 2 bases from V and 5 bases from J, with 12 bases between. Germline CDR1 and CDR2: SEHNR and FQNEAQ (reference sequence). The CDR3 extends over 14 amino acids. CDR3 in amino acids: CASSLIGGSETQYF. For the CDR3, the DNA is TGTGCCAGCAGCTTAATAGGGGGATCTGAGACCCAGTACTTC. Filled out from reference TRBV7-9 and TRBJ2-5, the complete variable domain reads DTGVSQNPRHKITKRGQNVTFRCDPISEHNRLYWYRQTLGQGPEFLTYFQNEAQLEKSRLLSDRFSAERPKGSFSTLEIQRTEQGDSAMYLCASSLIGGSETQYFGPGTRLLVL.

The J gene is TRBJ2-7, the V gene TRBV6-2 or TRBV6-3, with D perhaps TRBD1 (5 bases). Germline V gene sequence: CDR1 MNHEY, CDR2 SVGEGT. Trimming shortened V by 7 bases and J by 7 bases, and 17 bases separated the two germline ends. The CDR3 totals 13 residues. The DNA for the CDR3 is TGTGCCAGCATTGGCGACAGTGGGGCGGAGCAGTACTTC. Amino acid sequence: CASIGDSGAEQYF.

This clonotype was detected ten times or more. The CDR3, as DNA: TGTGCCAGCAGTTCCGGGCCCGCCTACGAGCAGTACTTC. Translated, it gives CASSSGPAYEQYF. The rearrangement joins TRBV12-3 or TRBV12-4 to TRBJ2-7; D not certain. V lost 4 bases and J 2 bases, leaving 9 bases between the germline ends. This CDR3 has 13 residues.

The chain has TRBV6-5 and TRBJ1-5; D unclear. CDR3 size: 13 residues. The germline gives CDR1 MNHEY, CDR2 SVGAGI. V lost 0 bases, J lost 7 bases, and 7 bases lay in between. This CDR3 is CASSYSRLQPQHF. CDR3 nucleotides: TGTGCCAGCAGTTACTCGAGATTGCAGCCCCAGCATTTT.

The rearrangement joins TRBV6-5 to TRBJ1-1, with D unclear. The CDR3 is made up of 13 amino acids. Per germline, CDR1 MNHEY and CDR2 SVGAGI. V lost 2 bases and J 5 bases, leaving 9 bases between the germline ends. CDR3 bases: TGTGCCAGCAGTTACGGAGTTGGGACTGAAGCTTTCTTT. Protein: CASSYGVGTEAFF.

This chain uses TRBV9 with TRBJ2-7; no clear D gene. V dropped 0 bases and J dropped 7 bases, with 8 bases sitting between them. Germline CDR1 and CDR2: SGDLS and YYNGEE. This CDR3 is 12 amino acids long. This CDR3 reads CASSVEPGEQYF. The CDR3 DNA is TGTGCCAGCAGCGTAGAGCCCGGAGAGCAGTACTTC.

This clonotype was picked up a small number of times. This chain joins TRBV6-1 and TRBJ1-5; 11 positions agree with TRBD1. The CDR3 runs to 15 residues. Germline values: CDR1 MNHNS, CDR2 SASEGT. Trimming cost V 0 bases and J 8 bases; bases outside gene matches: 3. The DNA of the CDR3 is TGTGCCAGCAGTGAAGCGGGACAGGGGGGCAAGCCCCAGCATTTT. Encoded protein: CASSEAGQGGKPQHF.

In its sample, this clonotype was seen many times. J is TRBJ2-3 and V is TRBV29-1; the D is unclear. The CDR3 contains 11 residues. V lost 8 bases and J 0 bases, leaving 6 bases between the germline ends. The germline gives CDR1 SQVTM, CDR2 ANQGSEA. The CDR3 DNA reads as TGCAGCTTAACTAGCACAGATACGCAGTATTTT. It is translated as CSLTSTDTQYF.